This TCR beta chain was recovered during a study of blood T cell repertoires in COVID-19. V shed 3 bases and J 4 bases; nucleotides not matched to a gene: 9. The CDR3 runs 15 residues. Germline V gene data show CDR1 as MNHEY and CDR2 as SMNVEV (reference sequence). Sequenced by immunoSEQ multiplex PCR; TCRdb stores in-frame clones only, minus some. The sample records under 150,000 clones, roughly 80% being singletons. The sequenced sample consisted of peripheral blood. This TCR was sampled from a woman aged 40 to 50 with active or convalescent COVID-19. The chain carries TRBV27 and TRBJ2-7; the match to TRBD1 covers 7 bases. CDR3 sequence (DNA): TGTGCCAGCAGTTTTGCGTGGGACAGAGATTACGAGCAGTACTTC. Protein: CASSFAWDRDYEQYF.